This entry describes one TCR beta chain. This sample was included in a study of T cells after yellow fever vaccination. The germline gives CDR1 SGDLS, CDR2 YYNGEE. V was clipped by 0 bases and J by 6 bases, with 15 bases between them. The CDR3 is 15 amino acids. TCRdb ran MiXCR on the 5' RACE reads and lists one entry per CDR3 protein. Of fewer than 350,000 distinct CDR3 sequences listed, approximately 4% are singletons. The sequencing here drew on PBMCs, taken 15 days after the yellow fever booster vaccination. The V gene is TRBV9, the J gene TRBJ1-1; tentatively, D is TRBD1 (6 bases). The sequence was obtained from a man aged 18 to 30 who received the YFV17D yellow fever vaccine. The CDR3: CASSVGSPGASEAFF. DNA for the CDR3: TGTGCCAGCAGCGTAGGCTCGCCGGGGGCGTCTGAAGCTTTCTTT.